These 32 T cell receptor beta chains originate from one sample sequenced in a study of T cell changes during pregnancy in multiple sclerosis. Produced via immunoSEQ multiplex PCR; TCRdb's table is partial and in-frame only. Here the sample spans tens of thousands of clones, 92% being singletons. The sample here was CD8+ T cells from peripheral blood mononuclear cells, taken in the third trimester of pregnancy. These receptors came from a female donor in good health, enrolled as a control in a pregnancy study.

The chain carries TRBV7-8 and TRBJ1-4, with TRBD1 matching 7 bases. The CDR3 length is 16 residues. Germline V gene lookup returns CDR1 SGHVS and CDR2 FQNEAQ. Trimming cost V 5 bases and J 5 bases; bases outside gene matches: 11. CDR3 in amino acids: CASSLNSGTVNEKLFF. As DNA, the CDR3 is TGTGCCAGCAGCCTCAATTCCGGGACAGTGAATGAAAAACTGTTTTTT.

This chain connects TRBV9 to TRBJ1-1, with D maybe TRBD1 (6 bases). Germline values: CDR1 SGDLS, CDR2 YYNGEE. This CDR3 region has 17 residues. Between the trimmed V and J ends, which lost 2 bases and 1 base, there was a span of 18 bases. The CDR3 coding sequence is TGTGCCAGCAGCGTTGGGGACAACCTGGGCTGGAACACTGAAGCTTTCTTT. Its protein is CASSVGDNLGWNTEAFF.

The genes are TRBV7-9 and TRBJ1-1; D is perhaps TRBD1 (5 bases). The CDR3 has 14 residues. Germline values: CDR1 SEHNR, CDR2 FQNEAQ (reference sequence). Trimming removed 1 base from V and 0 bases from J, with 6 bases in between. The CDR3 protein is CASSLDRLNTEAFF. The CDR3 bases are TGTGCCAGCAGCTTAGACAGGCTGAACACTGAAGCTTTCTTT.

The chain's CDR3 is CSVDQGNTEAFF. The CDR3 nucleotides are TGCAGCGTTGACCAGGGGAACACTGAAGCTTTCTTT. The genes are TRBV29-1 and TRBJ1-1; the D gene is possibly TRBD1 (5 bases). The CDR3 runs 12 residues. The germline gives CDR1 SQVTM, CDR2 ANQGSEA. Trimming shortened V by 3 bases and J by 1 base, and 6 bases separated the two germline ends. Based on the CDR3 plus reference TRBV29-1 and TRBJ1-1, the full variable domain is SAVISQKPSRDICQRGTSLTIQCQVDSQVTMMFWYRQQPGQSLTLIATANQGSEATYESGFVIDKFPISRPNLTFSTLTVSNMSPEDSSIYLCSVDQGNTEAFFGQGTRLTVV.

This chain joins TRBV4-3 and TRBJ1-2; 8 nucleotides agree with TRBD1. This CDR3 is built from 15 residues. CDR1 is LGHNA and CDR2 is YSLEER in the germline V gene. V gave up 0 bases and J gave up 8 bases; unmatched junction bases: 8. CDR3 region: CASSQDLGTGNGYTF. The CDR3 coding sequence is TGCGCCAGCAGCCAAGATCTAGGGACAGGCAACGGCTACACCTTC.

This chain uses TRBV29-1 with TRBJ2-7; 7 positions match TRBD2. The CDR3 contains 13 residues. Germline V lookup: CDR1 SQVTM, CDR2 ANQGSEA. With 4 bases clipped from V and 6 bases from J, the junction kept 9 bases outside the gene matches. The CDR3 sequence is CSVVGGEFSEQYF. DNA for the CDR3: TGCAGCGTTGTGGGAGGGGAATTCTCCGAGCAGTACTTC.

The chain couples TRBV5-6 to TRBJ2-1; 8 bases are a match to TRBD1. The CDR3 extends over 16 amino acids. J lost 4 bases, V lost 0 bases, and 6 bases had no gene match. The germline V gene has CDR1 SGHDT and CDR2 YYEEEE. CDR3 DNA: TGTGCCAGCAGCTTGGGCAGCCAGGGGGCTTACAATGAGCAGTTCTTC. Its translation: CASSLGSQGAYNEQFF.

The CDR3 sequence: CASSQDLNGNTEAFF. The CDR3 coding sequence is TGCGCCAGCAGCCAAGATCTGAACGGGAACACTGAAGCTTTCTTT. The chain joins TRBV4-3 to TRBJ1-1; D gene uncertain. The length of the CDR3 is 15 residues. Trimming stripped 0 bases from V and 1 base from J, with 9 bases between. Germline V gene data show CDR1 as LGHNA and CDR2 as YSLEER.

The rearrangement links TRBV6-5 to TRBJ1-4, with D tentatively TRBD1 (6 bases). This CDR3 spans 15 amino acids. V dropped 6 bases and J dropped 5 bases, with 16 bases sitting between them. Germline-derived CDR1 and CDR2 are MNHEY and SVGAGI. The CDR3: CASRLGTGRNEKLFF. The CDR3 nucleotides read TGTGCCAGCAGACTCGGAACAGGGCGAAATGAAAAACTGTTTTTT.

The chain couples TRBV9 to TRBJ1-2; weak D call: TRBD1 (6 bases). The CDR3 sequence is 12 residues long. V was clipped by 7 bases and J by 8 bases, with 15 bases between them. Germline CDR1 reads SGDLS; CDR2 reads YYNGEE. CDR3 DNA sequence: TGTGCCAGCGGAGGACAGTCCCCCGGCTACACCTTC. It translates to CASGGQSPGYTF.

The CDR3 nucleotides read TGTGCTAGTGGTGGGAGGCAGAACTATGGCTACACCTTC. This codes for CASGGRQNYGYTF. The chain recombines TRBV12-5 with TRBJ1-2; D not certain. V was cut by 5 bases and J by 2 bases, with 9 bases left in between. Per germline, CDR1 LGHNT and CDR2 FRNRAP. The CDR3 length is 13 residues.

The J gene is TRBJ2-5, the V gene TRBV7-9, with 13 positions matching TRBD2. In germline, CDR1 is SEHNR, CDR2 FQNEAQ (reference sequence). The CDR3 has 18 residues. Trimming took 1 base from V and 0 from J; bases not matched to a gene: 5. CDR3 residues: CASSLGGLAGTYQETQYF. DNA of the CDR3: TGTGCCAGCAGCTTAGGGGGACTAGCGGGAACGTACCAAGAGACCCAGTACTTC.

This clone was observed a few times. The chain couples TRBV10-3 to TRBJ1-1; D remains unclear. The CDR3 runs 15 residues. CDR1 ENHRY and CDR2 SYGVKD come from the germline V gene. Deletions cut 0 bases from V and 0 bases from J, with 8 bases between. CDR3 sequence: CAISESRGLNTEAFF. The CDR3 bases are TGTGCCATCAGTGAGTCTCGGGGATTGAACACTGAAGCTTTCTTT.

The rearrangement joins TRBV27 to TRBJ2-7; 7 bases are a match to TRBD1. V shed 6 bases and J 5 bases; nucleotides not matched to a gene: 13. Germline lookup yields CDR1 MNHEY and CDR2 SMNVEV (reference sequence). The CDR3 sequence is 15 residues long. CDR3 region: CASSPSLGTADEQYF. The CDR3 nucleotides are TGTGCCAGCAGCCCTTCCCTTGGGACAGCCGACGAGCAGTACTTC.

The CDR3 nucleotides are TGTGCCAGCAGTTACCTGGGCAGGGATTCGGCTTTCTTT. Its translation: CASSYLGRDSAFF. This chain joins TRBV6-6 and TRBJ1-1, with a possible D match to TRBD1 (5 bases). In germline, CDR1 is MNHNY, CDR2 SVGAGI (reference sequence). The CDR3 extends over 13 amino acids. V lost 2 bases and J 11 bases, leaving 15 bases between the germline ends.

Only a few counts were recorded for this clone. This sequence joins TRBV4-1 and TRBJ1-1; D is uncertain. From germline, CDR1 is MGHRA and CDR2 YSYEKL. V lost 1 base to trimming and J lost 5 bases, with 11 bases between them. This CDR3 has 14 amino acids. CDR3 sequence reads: CASSQGSSGTEAFF. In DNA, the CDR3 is TGCGCCAGCAGCCAAGGGTCGTCAGGTACTGAAGCTTTCTTT.

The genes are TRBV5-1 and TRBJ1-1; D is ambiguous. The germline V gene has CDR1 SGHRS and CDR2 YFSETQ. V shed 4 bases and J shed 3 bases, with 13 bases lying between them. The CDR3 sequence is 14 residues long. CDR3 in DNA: TGCGCCAGCAGCCCCTTCTTGGAGTACACTGAAGCTTTCTTT. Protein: CASSPFLEYTEAFF.

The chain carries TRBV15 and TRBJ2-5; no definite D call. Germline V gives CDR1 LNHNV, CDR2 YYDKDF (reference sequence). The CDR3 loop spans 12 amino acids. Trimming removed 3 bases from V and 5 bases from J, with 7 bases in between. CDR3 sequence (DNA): TGTGCCACCAGCAGCCGTTCGGAGACCCAGTACTTC. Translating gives CATSSRSETQYF.

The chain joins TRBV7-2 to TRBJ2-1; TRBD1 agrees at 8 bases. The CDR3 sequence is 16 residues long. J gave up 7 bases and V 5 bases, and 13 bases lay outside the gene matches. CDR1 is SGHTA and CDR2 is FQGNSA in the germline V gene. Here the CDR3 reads CASSPLSGTGGNEQFF. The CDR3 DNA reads TGTGCCAGCAGCCCCCTCTCCGGGACAGGAGGGAATGAGCAGTTCTTC.

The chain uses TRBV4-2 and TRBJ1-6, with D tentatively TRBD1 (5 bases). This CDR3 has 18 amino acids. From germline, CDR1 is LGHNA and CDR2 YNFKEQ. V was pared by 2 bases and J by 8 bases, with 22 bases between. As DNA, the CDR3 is TGTGCCAGCAGCCAAAGGGCAGTAGGGGCAGAACCTGATTCACCCCTCCACTTT. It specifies CASSQRAVGAEPDSPLHF.

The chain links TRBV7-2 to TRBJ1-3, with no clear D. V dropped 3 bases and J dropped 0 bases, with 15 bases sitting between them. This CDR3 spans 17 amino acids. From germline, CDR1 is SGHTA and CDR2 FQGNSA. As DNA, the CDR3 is TGTGCCAGCAGCTTCCCGGGTACGTGGAACTCTGGAAACACCATATATTTT. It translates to CASSFPGTWNSGNTIYF. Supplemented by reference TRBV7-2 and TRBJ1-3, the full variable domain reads GAGVSQSPSNKVTEKGKDVELRCDPISGHTALYWYRQSLGQGLEFLIYFQGNSAPDKSGLPSDRFSAERTGGSVSTLTIQRTQQEDSAVYLCASSFPGTWNSGNTIYFGEGSWLTVV.

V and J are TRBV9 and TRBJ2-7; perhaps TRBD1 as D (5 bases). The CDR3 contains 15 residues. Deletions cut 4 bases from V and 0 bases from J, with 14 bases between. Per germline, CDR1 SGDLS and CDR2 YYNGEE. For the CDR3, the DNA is TGTGCCAGCAGCTCTGACAGTCCCAGCTCCTACGAGCAGTACTTC. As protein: CASSSDSPSSYEQYF.

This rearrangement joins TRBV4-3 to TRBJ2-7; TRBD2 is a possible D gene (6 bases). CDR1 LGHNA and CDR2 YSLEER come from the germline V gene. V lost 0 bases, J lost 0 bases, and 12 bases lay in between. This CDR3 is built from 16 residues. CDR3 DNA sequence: TGCGCCAGCAGCCAAGATCGGGGGACTGGCTCCTACGAGCAGTACTTC. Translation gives CASSQDRGTGSYEQYF.

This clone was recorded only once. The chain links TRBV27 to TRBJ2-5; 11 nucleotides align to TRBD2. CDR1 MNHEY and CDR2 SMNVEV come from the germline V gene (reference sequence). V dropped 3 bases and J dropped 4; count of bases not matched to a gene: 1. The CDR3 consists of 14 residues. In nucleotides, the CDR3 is TGTGCCAGCAGTTTCGGACTAGCGGGAGAGACCCAGTACTTC. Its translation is CASSFGLAGETQYF.

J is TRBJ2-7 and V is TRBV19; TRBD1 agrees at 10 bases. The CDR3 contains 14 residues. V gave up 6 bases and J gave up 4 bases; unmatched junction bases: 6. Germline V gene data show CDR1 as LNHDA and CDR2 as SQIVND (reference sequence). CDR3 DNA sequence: TGTGCCAGTAGCTATAGGGGACAGGGGTACGAGCAGTACTTC. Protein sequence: CASSYRGQGYEQYF. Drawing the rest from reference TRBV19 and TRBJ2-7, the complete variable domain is DGGITQSPKYLFRKEGQNVTLSCEQNLNHDAMYWYRQDPGQGLRLIYYSQIVNDFQKGDIAEGYSVSREKKESFPLTVTSAQKNPTAFYLCASSYRGQGYEQYFGPGTRLTVT.

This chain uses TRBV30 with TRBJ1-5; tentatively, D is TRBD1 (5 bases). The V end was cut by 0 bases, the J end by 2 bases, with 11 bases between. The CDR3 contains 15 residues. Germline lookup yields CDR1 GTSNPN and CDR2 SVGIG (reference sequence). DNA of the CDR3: TGTGCCTGGAGTGTAGCAGGGATTCGCAATCAGCCCCAGCATTTT. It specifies CAWSVAGIRNQPQHF.

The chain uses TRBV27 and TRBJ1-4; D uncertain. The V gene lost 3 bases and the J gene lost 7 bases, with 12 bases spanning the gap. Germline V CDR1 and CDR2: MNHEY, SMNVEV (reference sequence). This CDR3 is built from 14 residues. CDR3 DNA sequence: TGTGCCAGCAGTTTGATTAGAGGGAGTGAAAAACTGTTTTTT. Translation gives CASSLIRGSEKLFF. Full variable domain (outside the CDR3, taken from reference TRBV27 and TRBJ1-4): EAQVTQNPRYLITVTGKKLTVTCSQNMNHEYMSWYRQDPGLGLRQIYYSMNVEVTDKGDVPEGYKVSRKEKRNFPLILESPSPNQTSLYFCASSLIRGSEKLFFGSGTQLSVL.

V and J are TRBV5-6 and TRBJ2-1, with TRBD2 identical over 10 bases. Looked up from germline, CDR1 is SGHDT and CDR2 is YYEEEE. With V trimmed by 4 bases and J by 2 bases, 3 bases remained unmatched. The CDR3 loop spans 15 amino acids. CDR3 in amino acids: CASSLSGGPYNEQFF. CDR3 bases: TGTGCCAGCAGCCTTAGCGGGGGGCCCTACAATGAGCAGTTCTTC.

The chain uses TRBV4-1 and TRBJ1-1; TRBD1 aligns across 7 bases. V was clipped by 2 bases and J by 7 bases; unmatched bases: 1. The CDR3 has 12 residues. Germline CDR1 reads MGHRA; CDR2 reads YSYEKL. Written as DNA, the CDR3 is TGCGCCAGCAGCCAACGACAGGGTGAAGCTTTCTTT. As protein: CASSQRQGEAFF.

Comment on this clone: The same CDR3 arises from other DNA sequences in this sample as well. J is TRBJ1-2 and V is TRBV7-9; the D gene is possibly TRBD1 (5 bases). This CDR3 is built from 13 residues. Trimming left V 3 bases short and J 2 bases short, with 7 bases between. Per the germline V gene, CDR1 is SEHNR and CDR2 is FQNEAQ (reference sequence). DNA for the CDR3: TGTGCCAGCAGCTTGGACAACAACTATGGCTACACCTTC. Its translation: CASSLDNNYGYTF.

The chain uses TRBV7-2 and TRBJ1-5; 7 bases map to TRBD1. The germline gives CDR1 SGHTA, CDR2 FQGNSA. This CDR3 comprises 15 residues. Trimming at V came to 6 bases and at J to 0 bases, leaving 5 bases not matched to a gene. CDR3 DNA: TGTGCCAGCAGTTCCAGGGGGAATAGCAATCAGCCCCAGCATTTT. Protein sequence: CASSSRGNSNQPQHF.

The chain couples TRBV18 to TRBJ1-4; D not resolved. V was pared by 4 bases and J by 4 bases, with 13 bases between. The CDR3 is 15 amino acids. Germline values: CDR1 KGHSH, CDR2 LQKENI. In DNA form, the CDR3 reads TGTGCCAGCTCACAGGACGGAGGCCATAATGAAAAACTGTTTTTT. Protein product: CASSQDGGHNEKLFF. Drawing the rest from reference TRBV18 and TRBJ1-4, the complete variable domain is NAGVMQNPRHLVRRRGQEARLRCSPMKGHSHVYWYRQLPEEGLKFMVYLQKENIIDESGMPKERFSAEFPKEGPSILRIQQVVRGDSAAYFCASSQDGGHNEKLFFGSGTQLSVL.